The 32 T cell receptor beta chains listed next were all sequenced from one sample in a study of shared clonotypes between healthy human individuals. The data were produced by immunoSEQ multiplex PCR, yet TCRdb's version contains in-frame clones alone and is incomplete. The sample carries over 850,000 clones, around 82% recorded once. What was sequenced was memory CD4+ T cells from PBMCs. The subset is: CD45RA-negative fraction. The receptors originated from a man between 18 and 35 years old in good health. Some clones in this sample may be carry-over from other donors' samples.

About this clone itself: Other DNA variants within this sample encode the same CDR3. The chain carries TRBV9 and TRBJ2-7; D might be TRBD1 or TRBD2, each matching 5 bases. The germline V and J ends were trimmed by 4 bases and 0 bases, with 14 bases remaining between them. From germline, CDR1 is SGDLS and CDR2 YYNGEE. This CDR3 region has 15 residues. This CDR3 is CASSPRGPSSYEQYF. The CDR3 bases are TGTGCCAGCAGCCCCCGGGGACCGAGCTCCTACGAGCAGTACTTC.

The rearrangement links TRBV2 to TRBJ1-3, with 8 bases lining up with TRBD1. Per germline, CDR1 SNHLY and CDR2 FYNNEI. The CDR3 loop spans 15 amino acids. With V trimmed by 4 bases and J by 4 bases, 6 bases remained unmatched. CDR3 protein: CASSGRTGRGNTIYF. CDR3 nucleotide sequence: TGTGCCAGCAGTGGAAGGACAGGGAGAGGAAACACCATATATTTT.

The chain combines TRBV15 with TRBJ2-7; D is possibly TRBD2 (5 bases). Trimming left V 1 base short and J 2 bases short, with 12 bases between. This CDR3 region has 15 residues. CDR1 LNHNV and CDR2 YYDKDF come from the germline V gene (reference sequence). The CDR3 DNA reads TGTGCCACCAGCAGAGGAGGGTCTGGGCCCTACGAGCAGTACTTC. Its translation: CATSRGGSGPYEQYF.

The chain recombines TRBV9 with TRBJ2-7, with 7 bases identical to TRBD2. From germline, CDR1 is SGDLS and CDR2 YYNGEE. J gave up 2 bases and V 3 bases, and 5 bases lay outside the gene matches. The CDR3 covers 14 residues. The CDR3 loop reads CASSDLAVPYEQYF. CDR3 bases: TGTGCCAGCAGCGACCTAGCGGTCCCCTACGAGCAGTACTTC.

The rearrangement joins TRBV5-6 to TRBJ2-7, with 9 bases matching TRBD2. J lost 3 bases, V lost 2 bases, and 15 bases had no gene match. The CDR3 consists of 18 residues. Per germline, CDR1 SGHDT and CDR2 YYEEEE. DNA of the CDR3: TGTGCCAGCAGCTTCTTTGCGGGAGGGCCGAGATTCCTCTACGAGCAGTACTTC. Residues: CASSFFAGGPRFLYEQYF. Supplemented by reference TRBV5-6 and TRBJ2-7, the full variable domain reads DAGVTQSPTHLIKTRGQQVTLRCSPKSGHDTVSWYQQALGQGPQFIFQYYEEEERQRGNFPDRFSGHQFPNYSSELNVNALLLGDSALYLCASSFFAGGPRFLYEQYFGPGTRLTVT.

V usage is TRBV2 and J usage is TRBJ1-2, with a possible D match to TRBD1 (5 bases). CDR1 and CDR2 from the germline V gene are SNHLY and FYNNEI. V lost 5 bases and J lost 2, with 9 bases in between. CDR3 length equals 13 residues. The CDR3 DNA is TGTGCCAGCAGTCAGGACAAGAACTATGGCTACACCTTC. Amino acids: CASSQDKNYGYTF.

This clone was counted between two and nine times. CDR3: CSVVWGEAFF. CDR3 bases: TGCAGCGTTGTGTGGGGTGAAGCTTTCTTT. The chain is built from TRBV29-1 and TRBJ1-1; D gene unclear. CDR3 length: 10 amino acids. Germline lookup yields CDR1 SQVTM and CDR2 ANQGSEA. V lost 4 bases to trimming and J lost 7 bases, with 7 bases between them.

The J gene is TRBJ2-7, the V gene TRBV19; a weak D match, TRBD2 (6 bases). The CDR3 spans 13 residues. Per germline, CDR1 LNHDA and CDR2 SQIVND (reference sequence). The germline V and J ends were trimmed by 2 bases and 7 bases, with 12 bases remaining between them. The CDR3 loop is CASSITSLGEQYF. The CDR3 DNA follows: TGTGCCAGTAGTATAACTAGCTTGGGGGAGCAGTACTTC. Using reference TRBV19 and TRBJ2-7 for the parts outside the CDR3, the full variable domain is DGGITQSPKYLFRKEGQNVTLSCEQNLNHDAMYWYRQDPGQGLRLIYYSQIVNDFQKGDIAEGYSVSREKKESFPLTVTSAQKNPTAFYLCASSITSLGEQYFGPGTRLTVT.

The chain combines TRBV7-9 with TRBJ1-1; unclear D gene. V gave up 4 bases and J gave up 7 bases, with 13 bases separating them. This CDR3 region has 13 residues. Germline CDR1 reads SEHNR; CDR2 reads FQNEAQ (reference sequence). As DNA, the CDR3 is TGTGCCAGCAGCTCCGTTAGCAGGAATGAAGCTTTCTTT. Translating gives CASSSVSRNEAFF.

Note on this clone: At the DNA level, this CDR3 is encoded by other sequences in the same sample as well. The genes are TRBV5-1 and TRBJ1-5; D might be TRBD1 (5 bases). Trimming took 4 bases from V and 5 from J, leaving 10 bases between them. This CDR3 is 13 amino acids long. Germline CDR1 is SGHRS and CDR2 is YFSETQ. DNA for the CDR3: TGCGCCAGCAGCCGGGACCCCGATCAGCCCCAGCATTTT. Protein product: CASSRDPDQPQHF.

The chain recombines TRBV29-1 with TRBJ1-1; no reliable D call. Germline CDR1 is SQVTM and CDR2 is ANQGSEA. The CDR3 has 12 residues. V was shortened by 4 bases and J by 4 bases, with 10 bases between the two germline ends. Here the CDR3 DNA reads TGCAGCGTTGTTAAGGGAGGCACTGAAGCTTTCTTT. This encodes CSVVKGGTEAFF. Supplemented by reference TRBV29-1 and TRBJ1-1, the full variable domain reads SAVISQKPSRDICQRGTSLTIQCQVDSQVTMMFWYRQQPGQSLTLIATANQGSEATYESGFVIDKFPISRPNLTFSTLTVSNMSPEDSSIYLCSVVKGGTEAFFGQGTRLTVV.

The CDR3 DNA sequence: TGTGCCAGCAGTGCCTCAAGAGGTGGGGGATGGGAGACCCAGTACTTC. Translation gives CASSASRGGGWETQYF. The rearrangement uses TRBV6-1 and TRBJ2-5; either TRBD1 or TRBD2 may fit D (5 bases each). This CDR3 has 16 residues. Germline loops: CDR1 MNHNS, CDR2 SASEGT. The ends were cut back, 4 bases at V and 5 bases at J, with 20 bases in the middle.

CDR3 region: CASSESEGVGNAWYEQYF. The CDR3 DNA reads TGTGCCAGCAGTGAATCAGAGGGGGTAGGCAATGCTTGGTACGAGCAGTACTTC. V gene TRBV25-1 combines with J gene TRBJ2-7; tentative D call: TRBD1 (6 bases). This CDR3 is 18 amino acids long. Deletions cut 1 base from V and 4 bases from J, with 23 bases between. Germline V CDR1 and CDR2: MGHDK, SYGVNS.

Only one count was recorded for this clone. The rearrangement uses TRBV6-6 and TRBJ1-1; 8 bases map to TRBD1. The CDR3 contains 11 residues. Germline lookup yields CDR1 MNHNY and CDR2 SVGAGI (reference sequence). The ends lost 6 bases at V and 8 bases at J; junction bases unmatched: 2. Here the CDR3 reads CASSWTGEAFF. CDR3 DNA sequence: TGTGCCAGCAGCTGGACAGGGGAAGCTTTCTTT.

The rearrangement links TRBV28 to TRBJ1-2; TRBD1 agrees at 9 bases. Looked up from germline, CDR1 is MDHEN and CDR2 is SYDVKM. After removal of 6 bases from V and 1 base from J, the junction contained 9 bases not matched to a gene. This CDR3 region has 16 residues. The CDR3 protein is CASSTTGTGYNYGYTF. CDR3 DNA sequence: TGTGCCAGCAGCACCACCGGGACAGGGTATAACTATGGCTACACCTTC.

This clone was seen just once. The chain links TRBV5-6 to TRBJ1-1, with 12 bases matching TRBD1. The CDR3 is made up of 19 amino acids. CDR1 is SGHDT and CDR2 is YYEEEE in the germline V gene. V was clipped by 0 bases and J by 5 bases; unmatched bases: 14. CDR3 nucleotide sequence: TGTGCCAGCAGCTTGGAACCTCACGGGACAGGGGGCGCGGGGACTGAAGCTTTCTTT. The encoded protein is CASSLEPHGTGGAGTEAFF.

J is TRBJ2-1 and V is TRBV27; 8 bases are shared with TRBD1. This CDR3 comprises 15 residues. Germline values: CDR1 MNHEY, CDR2 SMNVEV (reference sequence). The J segment lost 2 bases and the V segment lost 2 bases, leaving 2 bases of the junction unmatched. The DNA of the CDR3 is TGTGCCAGCAGTTTAGACAGGGGCCCCTACAATGAGCAGTTCTTC. Residues: CASSLDRGPYNEQFF.

The chain uses TRBV6-1 and TRBJ2-3; a weak D match, TRBD2 (6 bases). The CDR3 runs 15 residues. Germline V gene sequence: CDR1 MNHNS, CDR2 SASEGT. V was shortened by 1 base and J by 5 bases, with 13 bases between the two germline ends. The CDR3 reads CASSEGISGRDTQYF. For the CDR3, the DNA is TGTGCCAGCAGTGAAGGGATTAGCGGCAGAGATACGCAGTATTTT.

The sample holds one count of this clone. This likely traces to a read error, being one base from a far larger clone. The sample holds other DNA sequences that translate to the same CDR3. The J gene is TRBJ2-3, the V gene TRBV30, with D unresolved. V was cut by 2 bases and J by 1 base, with 4 bases left in between. CDR3 length: 12 residues. CDR1 is GTSNPN and CDR2 is SVGIG in the germline V gene (reference sequence). CDR3 coding DNA: TGTGCCTGGAGTTTGGGCACAGATACGCAGTATTTT. Its protein is CAWSLGTDTQYF. The full variable domain, completed using reference TRBV30 and TRBJ2-3, is SQTIHQWPATLVQPVGSPLSLECTVEGTSNPNLYWYRQAAGRGLQLLFYSVGIGQISSEVPQNLSASRPQDRQFILSSKKLLLSDSGFYLCAWSLGTDTQYFGPGTRLTVL.

CDR3 loop: CSVVYYEQYF. CDR3 DNA: TGCAGCGTTGTGTACTACGAGCAGTACTTC. V and J are TRBV29-1 and TRBJ2-7; D uncertain. This CDR3 spans 10 amino acids. Trimming left V 4 bases short and J 3 bases short, with 4 bases between. In germline, CDR1 is SQVTM, CDR2 ANQGSEA.

This clone was found a few times. The chain couples TRBV5-4 to TRBJ2-3, with D tentatively TRBD1 (6 bases). Germline V CDR1 and CDR2: SGHNT, YYREEE (reference sequence). The V end was cut by 4 bases, the J end by 4 bases, with 19 bases between. CDR3 length equals 16 residues. The CDR3 region is CASSTYGAGAADTQYF. Written as DNA, the CDR3 is TGTGCCAGCAGCACCTACGGGGCAGGGGCTGCAGATACGCAGTATTTT.

The rearrangement joins TRBV6-6 to TRBJ1-4; D uncertain. The V end was cut by 0 bases, the J end by 7 bases, with 15 bases between. Germline assignment: CDR1 MNHNY and CDR2 SVGAGI (reference sequence). The CDR3 extends over 16 amino acids. The CDR3 spells CASSYSKVQSGEKLFF. CDR3 bases: TGTGCCAGCAGTTACTCGAAGGTGCAGTCAGGTGAAAAACTGTTTTTT.

The chain couples TRBV5-4 to TRBJ2-3; 15 bases map to TRBD2. The CDR3 totals 17 residues. With 3 bases clipped from V and 3 bases from J, the junction kept 5 bases outside the gene matches. CDR1 SGHNT and CDR2 YYREEE come from the germline V gene (reference sequence). CDR3 loop: CASSSGTSGRRTDTQYF. DNA of the CDR3: TGTGCCAGCAGCTCCGGGACTAGCGGGAGGAGGACAGATACGCAGTATTTT.

The chain couples TRBV18 to TRBJ1-1; D is undetermined. There are 14 residues in the CDR3. Between the trimmed V and J ends, which lost 0 bases and 2 bases, there was a span of 7 bases. CDR1 and CDR2 from the germline V gene are KGHSH and LQKENI. The CDR3, as DNA: TGTGCCAGCTCACCACCGAGTCTAAACACTGAAGCTTTCTTT. Its protein is CASSPPSLNTEAFF.

The V call is TRBV7-9, the J call TRBJ2-3; the D gene is possibly TRBD1 (5 bases). V lost 5 bases to trimming and J lost 0 bases, with 15 bases between them. This CDR3 is built from 16 residues. Looked up from germline, CDR1 is SEHNR and CDR2 is FQNEAQ (reference sequence). The CDR3 DNA reads TGTGCCAGCAGCCCCAGGGCACTACAGAGCACAGATACGCAGTATTTT. Translation gives CASSPRALQSTDTQYF.

In nucleotides, the CDR3 is TGTGCCAGCAGCTTGGCAGGGTTTGGGGAACAGCCCCAGCATTTT. Encoded protein: CASSLAGFGEQPQHF. The gene calls are TRBV5-4 and TRBJ1-5; a possible D gene is TRBD1 (5 bases). With 0 bases removed from V and 7 bases from J, the gap between germline ends came to 14 bases. The germline V gene encodes CDR1 SGHNT and CDR2 YYREEE (reference sequence). This CDR3 has 15 amino acids.

This chain links TRBV6-1 with TRBJ2-3, with 8 bases lining up with TRBD2. The length of the CDR3 is 16 residues. V lost 1 base and J lost 2; bases outside the gene matches: 5. The germline CDR1 and CDR2 sequences are MNHNS and SASEGT. The CDR3 spells CASSEVPSGFTDTQYF. CDR3 nucleotides: TGTGCCAGCAGTGAAGTTCCTAGCGGGTTCACAGATACGCAGTATTTT.

CDR3 DNA sequence: TGTGCCAGCAGGAGGGGGGGCTACTATGGCTACACCTTC. Its protein is CASRRGGYYGYTF. This chain connects TRBV6-5 to TRBJ1-2; tentative D call: TRBD1 (6 bases). The V gene lost 6 bases and the J gene lost 3 bases, with 11 bases spanning the gap. Germline V gives CDR1 MNHEY, CDR2 SVGAGI. The CDR3 is 13 amino acids.

This chain uses TRBV7-2 with TRBJ2-3; D remains unclear. The CDR3 length is 14 residues. Germline values: CDR1 SGHTA, CDR2 FQGNSA. V lost 5 bases, J lost 2 bases, and 11 bases lay in between. The CDR3 here is CASSDRRHTDTQYF. CDR3 coding DNA: TGTGCCAGCAGCGACCGACGGCACACAGATACGCAGTATTTT.

The rearrangement joins TRBV7-7 to TRBJ2-2, with TRBD1 matching over 8 bases. Germline V gene lookup returns CDR1 SSHAT and CDR2 FNYEAQ (reference sequence). The CDR3 covers 14 residues. V lost 6 bases, J lost 3 bases, and 3 bases stayed unmatched. This CDR3 reads CASRQGADTGELFF. The DNA of the CDR3 is TGTGCCAGCAGGCAGGGGGCCGACACCGGGGAGCTGTTTTTT.

For this clone: A read error is likely here: a far larger clone is one base away. V usage is TRBV4-2 and J usage is TRBJ1-2; 7 bases are a match to TRBD1. The V gene end was trimmed by 4 bases and the J gene end by 4 bases; junction bases not matched to a gene: 9. Germline V gives CDR1 LGHNA, CDR2 YNFKEQ. The length of the CDR3 is 15 residues. CDR3 sequence (DNA): TGTGCCAGCAGCCTCCACGGACAGGAGAGCTATGGCTACACCTTC. Translation: CASSLHGQESYGYTF.

About this clone itself: The sample contains more than one DNA sequence encoding this CDR3. V usage is TRBV5-4 and J usage is TRBJ2-5; perhaps TRBD2 as D (6 bases). The germline gives CDR1 SGHNT, CDR2 YYREEE (reference sequence). There are 14 residues in the CDR3. Trimming took 2 bases from V and 2 from J, leaving 10 bases between them. In DNA, the CDR3 is TGTGCCAGCAGCTTTAATGGAGGGCAAGAGACCCAGTACTTC. Its protein is CASSFNGGQETQYF.